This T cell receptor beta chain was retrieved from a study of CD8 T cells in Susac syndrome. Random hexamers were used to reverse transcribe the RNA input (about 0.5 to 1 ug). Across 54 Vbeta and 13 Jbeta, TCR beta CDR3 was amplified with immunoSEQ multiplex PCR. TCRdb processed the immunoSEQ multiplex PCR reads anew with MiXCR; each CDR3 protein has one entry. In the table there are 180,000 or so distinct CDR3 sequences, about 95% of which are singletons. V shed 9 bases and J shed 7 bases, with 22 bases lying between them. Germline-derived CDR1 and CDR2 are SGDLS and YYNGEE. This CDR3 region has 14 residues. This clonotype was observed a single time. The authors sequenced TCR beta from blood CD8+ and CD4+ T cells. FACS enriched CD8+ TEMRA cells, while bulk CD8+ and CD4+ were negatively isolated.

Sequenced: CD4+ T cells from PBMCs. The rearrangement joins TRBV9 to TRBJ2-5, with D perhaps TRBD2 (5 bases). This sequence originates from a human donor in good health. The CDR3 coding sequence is TGTGCCACCTTCAGTGGTAGGGAGCCGAGGACCCAGTACTTC. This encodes CATFSGREPRTQYF.